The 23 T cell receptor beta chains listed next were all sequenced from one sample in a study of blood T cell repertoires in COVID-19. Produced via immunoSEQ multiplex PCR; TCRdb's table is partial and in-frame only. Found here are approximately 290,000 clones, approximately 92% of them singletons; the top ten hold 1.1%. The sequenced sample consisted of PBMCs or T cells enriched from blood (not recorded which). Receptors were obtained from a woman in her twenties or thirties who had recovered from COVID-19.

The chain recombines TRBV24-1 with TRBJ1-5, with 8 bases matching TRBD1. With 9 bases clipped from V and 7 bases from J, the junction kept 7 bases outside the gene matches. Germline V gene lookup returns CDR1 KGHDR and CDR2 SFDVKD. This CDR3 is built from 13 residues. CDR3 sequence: CATQDRGGQPQHF. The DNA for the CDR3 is TGTGCCACCCAAGACAGGGGTGGGCAGCCCCAGCATTTT.

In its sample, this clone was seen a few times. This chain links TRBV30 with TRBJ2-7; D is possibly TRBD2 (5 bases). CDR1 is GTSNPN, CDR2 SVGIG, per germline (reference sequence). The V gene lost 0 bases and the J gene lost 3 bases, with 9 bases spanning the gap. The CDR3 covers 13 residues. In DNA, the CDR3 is TGTGCCTGGAGTGTAGAGGGCAACTACGAGCAGTACTTC. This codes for CAWSVEGNYEQYF.

CDR3 loop: CASSASGVDTEAFF. CDR3 DNA: TGTGCCAGTAGTGCCTCAGGGGTGGACACTGAAGCTTTCTTT. This chain joins TRBV19 and TRBJ1-1; tentatively, D is TRBD1 (6 bases). Trimming cost V 5 bases and J 3 bases, with 13 bases left between them. Per germline, CDR1 LNHDA and CDR2 SQIVND (reference sequence). This CDR3 has 14 residues.

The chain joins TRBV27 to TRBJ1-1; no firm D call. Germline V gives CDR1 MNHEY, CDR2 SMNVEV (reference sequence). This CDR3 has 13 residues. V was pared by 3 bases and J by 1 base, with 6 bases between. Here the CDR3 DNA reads TGTGCCAGCAGTTTCCGGAGGAACACTGAAGCTTTCTTT. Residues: CASSFRRNTEAFF.

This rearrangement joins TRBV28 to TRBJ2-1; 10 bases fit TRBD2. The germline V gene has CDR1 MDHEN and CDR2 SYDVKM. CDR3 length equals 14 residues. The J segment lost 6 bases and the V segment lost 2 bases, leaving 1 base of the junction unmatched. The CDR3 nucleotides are TGTGCCAGCAGTTTAGCTAGCGGGGGCAATGAGCAGTTCTTC. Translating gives CASSLASGGNEQFF.

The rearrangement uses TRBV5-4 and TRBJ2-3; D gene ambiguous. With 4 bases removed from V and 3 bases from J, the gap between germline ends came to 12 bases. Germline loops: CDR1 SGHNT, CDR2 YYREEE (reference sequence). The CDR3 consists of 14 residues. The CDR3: CASSLTGFTDTQYF. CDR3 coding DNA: TGTGCCAGCAGCCTCACCGGTTTTACAGATACGCAGTATTTT.

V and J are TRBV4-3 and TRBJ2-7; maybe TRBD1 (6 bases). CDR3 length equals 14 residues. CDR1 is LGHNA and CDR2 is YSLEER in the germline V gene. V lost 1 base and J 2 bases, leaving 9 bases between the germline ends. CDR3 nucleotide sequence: TGCGCCAGCAGCCAAGTTCCAGGGGCCTACGAGCAGTACTTC. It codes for CASSQVPGAYEQYF.

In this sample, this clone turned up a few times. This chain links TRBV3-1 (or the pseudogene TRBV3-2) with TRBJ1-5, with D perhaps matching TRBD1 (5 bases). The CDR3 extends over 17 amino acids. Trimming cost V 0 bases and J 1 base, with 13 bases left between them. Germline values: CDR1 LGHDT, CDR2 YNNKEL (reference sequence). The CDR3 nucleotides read TGTGCCAGCAGCCAAGATCTTGAGGAGGGGAGCAATCAGCCCCAGCATTTT. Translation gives CASSQDLEEGSNQPQHF.

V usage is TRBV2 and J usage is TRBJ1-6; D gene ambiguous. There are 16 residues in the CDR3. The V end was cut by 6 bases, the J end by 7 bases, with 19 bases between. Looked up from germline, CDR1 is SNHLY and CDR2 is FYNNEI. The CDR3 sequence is CASRREGLSGNSPLHF. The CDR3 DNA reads TGTGCCAGCAGGAGGGAGGGCCTATCTGGAAATTCACCCCTCCACTTT. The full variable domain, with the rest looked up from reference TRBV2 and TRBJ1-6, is EPEVTQTPSHQVTQMGQEVILRCVPISNHLYFYWYRQILGQKVEFLVSFYNNEISEKSEIFDDQFSVERPDGSNFTLKIRSTKLEDSAMYFCASRREGLSGNSPLHFGNGTRLTVT.

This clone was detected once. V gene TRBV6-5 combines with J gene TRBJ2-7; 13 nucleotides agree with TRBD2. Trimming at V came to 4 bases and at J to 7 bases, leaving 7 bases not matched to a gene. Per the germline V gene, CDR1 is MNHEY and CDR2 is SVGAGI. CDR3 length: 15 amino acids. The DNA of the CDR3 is TGTGCCAGCAGTTTCACTAGCGGGAGGGGAAGGGAGCAGTACTTC. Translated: CASSFTSGRGREQYF.

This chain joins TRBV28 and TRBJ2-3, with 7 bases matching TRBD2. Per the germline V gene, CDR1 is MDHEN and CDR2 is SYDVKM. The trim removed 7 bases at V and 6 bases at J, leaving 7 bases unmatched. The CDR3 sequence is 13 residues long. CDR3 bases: TGTGCCAGCACGGATAGCGGGTCGGATACGCAGTATTTT. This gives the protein CASTDSGSDTQYF.

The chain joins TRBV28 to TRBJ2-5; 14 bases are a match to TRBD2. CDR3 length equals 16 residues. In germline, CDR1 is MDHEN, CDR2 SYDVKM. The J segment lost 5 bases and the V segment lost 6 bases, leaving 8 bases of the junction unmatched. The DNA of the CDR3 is TGTGCCAGCAGCCTGGGACTAGCGGGAGTTGGGGAGACCCAGTACTTC. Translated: CASSLGLAGVGETQYF.

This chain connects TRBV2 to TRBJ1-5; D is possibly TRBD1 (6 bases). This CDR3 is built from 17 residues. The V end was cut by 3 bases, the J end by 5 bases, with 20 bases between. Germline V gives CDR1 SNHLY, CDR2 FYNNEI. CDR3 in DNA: TGTGCCAGCAGTGACCCCCTCACTGTGGGGGCTGATCAGCCCCAGCATTTT. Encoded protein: CASSDPLTVGADQPQHF.

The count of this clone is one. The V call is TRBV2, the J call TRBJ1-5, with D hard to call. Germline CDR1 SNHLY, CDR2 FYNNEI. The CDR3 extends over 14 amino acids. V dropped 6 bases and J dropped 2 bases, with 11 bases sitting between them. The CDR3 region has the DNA TGTGCCAGCAGCACAAGAATGGGCAATCAGCCCCAGCATTTT. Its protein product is CASSTRMGNQPQHF.

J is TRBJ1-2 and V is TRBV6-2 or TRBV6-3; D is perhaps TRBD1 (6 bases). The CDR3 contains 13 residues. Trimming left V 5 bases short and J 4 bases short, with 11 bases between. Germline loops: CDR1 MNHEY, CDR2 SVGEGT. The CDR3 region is CASSPDRAYGYTF. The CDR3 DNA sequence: TGTGCCAGCAGTCCGGACAGAGCCTATGGCTACACCTTC.

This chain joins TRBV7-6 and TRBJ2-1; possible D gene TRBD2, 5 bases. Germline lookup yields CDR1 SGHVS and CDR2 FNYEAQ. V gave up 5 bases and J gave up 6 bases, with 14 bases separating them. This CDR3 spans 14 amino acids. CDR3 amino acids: CASSRGRGINEQFF. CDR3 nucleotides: TGTGCCAGCAGCCGCGGCCGAGGGATCAATGAGCAGTTCTTC.

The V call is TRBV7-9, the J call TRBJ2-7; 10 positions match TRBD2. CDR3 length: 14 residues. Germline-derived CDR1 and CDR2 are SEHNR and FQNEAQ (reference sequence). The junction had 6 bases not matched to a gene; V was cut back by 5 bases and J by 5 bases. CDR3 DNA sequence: TGTGCCAGCAGCCCAGCGGGAGGGCCGAACGAGCAGTACTTC. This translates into CASSPAGGPNEQYF.

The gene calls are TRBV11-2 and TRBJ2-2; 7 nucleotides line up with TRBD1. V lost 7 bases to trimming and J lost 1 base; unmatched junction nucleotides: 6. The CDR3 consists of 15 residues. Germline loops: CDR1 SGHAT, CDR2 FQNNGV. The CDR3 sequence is CASTRDRLNTGELFF. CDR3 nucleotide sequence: TGTGCCAGCACCAGGGACAGATTGAACACCGGGGAGCTGTTTTTT.

The DNA of the CDR3 is TGTGCCAGCAGTTTTGCGACTCTCTACAATGAGCAGTTCTTC. The encoded protein is CASSFATLYNEQFF. The V call is TRBV27, the J call TRBJ2-1; D remains ambiguous. CDR1 and CDR2 from the germline V gene are MNHEY and SMNVEV (reference sequence). Trimming removed 3 bases from V and 3 bases from J, with 9 bases in between. The CDR3 is 14 residues long.

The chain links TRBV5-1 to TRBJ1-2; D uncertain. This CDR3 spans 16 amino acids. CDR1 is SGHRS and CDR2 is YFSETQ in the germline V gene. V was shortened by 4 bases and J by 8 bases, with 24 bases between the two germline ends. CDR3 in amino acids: CASSLVPGVNPRGYTF. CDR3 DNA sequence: TGCGCCAGCAGCCTAGTCCCCGGCGTCAACCCGCGGGGCTACACCTTC.

This chain's CDR3 is CASTGLAGVSDTQYF. In DNA, the CDR3 is TGTGCCAGCACGGGACTAGCGGGAGTCTCAGATACGCAGTATTTT. V and J are TRBV10-3 and TRBJ2-3; 14 bases align to TRBD2. Germline values: CDR1 ENHRY, CDR2 SYGVKD. The V gene end was trimmed by 10 bases and the J gene end by 4 bases; junction bases not matched to a gene: 7. This CDR3 is built from 15 residues.

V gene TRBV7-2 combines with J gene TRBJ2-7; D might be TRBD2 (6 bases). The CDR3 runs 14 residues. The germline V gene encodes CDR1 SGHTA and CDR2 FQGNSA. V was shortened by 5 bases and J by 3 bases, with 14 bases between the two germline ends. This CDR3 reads CASSPPSAYYEQYF. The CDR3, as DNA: TGTGCCAGCAGCCCACCTAGCGCCTACTACGAGCAGTACTTC.

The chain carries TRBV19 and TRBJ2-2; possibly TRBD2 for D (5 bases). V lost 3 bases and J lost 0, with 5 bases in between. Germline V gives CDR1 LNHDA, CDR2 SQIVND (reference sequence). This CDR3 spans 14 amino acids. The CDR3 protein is CASSIGTNTGELFF. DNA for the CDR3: TGTGCCAGTAGTATCGGGACGAACACCGGGGAGCTGTTTTTT.